This T cell receptor (beta chain) came from a study of blood T cell repertoires in COVID-19. Study background: Acute and convalescent COVID-19 samples came from the United States, Italy and Spain. PBMCs, B-cell-depleted T cells, or T cells provided the cDNA or gDNA that made up the material.

In the original processing: Amplification of reference gene primers provided the estimated nucleated cell counts. Sequencing was performed with immunoSEQ multiplex PCR; in TCRdb, only in-frame clones are kept and a portion is missing. That table supplies the V and J calls and clone size; D and trimming were determined from the DNA. The sample holds tens of thousands of clones; 65% to 90% are singletons and the top ten take under 4.5%. Germline V gene data show CDR1 as SGHRS and CDR2 as YFSETQ. The CDR3 contains 11 residues. Trimming removed 7 bases at V and 10 bases at J, with 12 bases between. This clone was counted once.

The origin of this receptor is a man aged 55 to 70 with acute or convalescent COVID-19. Material for sequencing was peripheral blood. V and J are TRBV5-1 and TRBJ2-1; no reliable D call. CDR3 coding DNA: TGCGCCAGCCGAGAGGCTGCGGAGCAGTTCTTC. Its translation is CASREAAEQFF.